The clone carrying this T cell receptor beta chain is called medium-sized based on its frequency. Its antigen is unidentified. This entry comes from a study of CXCR3-negative and CXCR3-positive naive CD8 T cells. Study-wide results and caveats: CXCR3-positive naive cells had more hydrophobic TRB CDR3s than CXCR3-negative naive cells. Surface CD5 was comparable between naive subsets; TCR strength was inferred from TRB CDR3 properties. TRBV-TRBJ usage matched between naive CXCR3-negative and CXCR3-positive cells but not between memory cells. After cryopreservation, expression of CXCR3 was partially reduced, and most assays were run with fresh PBMCs. Memory CD8+ T cell repertoires were far less diverse than both naive subsets.

Germline V lookup: CDR1 SGDLS, CDR2 YYNGEE. This CDR3 spans 13 amino acids. UMI-labeled TRB cDNA libraries were prepared by 5' RACE. TCRdb reprocessed the 5' RACE reads; each CDR3 protein has one entry and no DNA is given. This sample's clone table lists nearly 7,000 distinct CDR3 sequences. The sample consisted of naive CXCR3+ CD8+ T cells from blood. The subset: CD45RO-CCR7+CD27+CD95- naive CD8+ T cells expressing CXCR3 (TNR3+). The chain joins TRBV9 to TRBJ2-1; the D gene TCRdb calls, TRBD2, cannot be checked with no DNA. The sequence derives from a human donor in good health. Some clones in this sample may be carry-over from other donors' samples. The chain's CDR3 is CASSGGLNNEQFF.